This T cell receptor (beta chain) appears in the sequencing data of a study of cytomegalovirus exposure and HLA in healthy donors. Whole-study findings and limits: The classifier reportedly diagnosed cytomegalovirus status with high specificity and sensitivity. The likely explanation for a cluster of highly shared sequence variants was sequencing artifact. A later analysis linked a missense DCLRE1C variant to TCR beta V- and J-gene trimming.

The PCR employed 60 Vbeta primers together with 13 Jbeta primers. Original analysis: About 11 million of roughly 81 million unique TCR beta chains were shared, per a later count. The repertoire was sequenced with immunoSEQ multiplex PCR; TCRdb's copy has only in-frame clones and lacks some. The V and J calls and clone size are taken from that table; D and trimming were inferred from the DNA. This sample has about 170,000 clones, with 75% to 90% found just once. Comment on this clone: No antigen is known for it.

Per germline, CDR1 SGHNT and CDR2 YENEEA. CDR3 length: 13 residues. With 5 bases clipped from V and 12 bases from J, the junction kept 5 bases outside the gene matches. This chain connects TRBV11-3 to TRBJ2-3; the match to TRBD2 covers 13 bases. The sample comprised PBMCs. The sequence came from a young man in good health and CMV-seropositive. DNA for the CDR3: TGTGCCAGCAGCGCCGGACTAGCGGGAGCCCAGTATTTT. Translated: CASSAGLAGAQYF. Looking up the rest from reference TRBV11-3 and TRBJ2-3 gives the full variable domain: EAGVVQSPRYKIIEKKQPVAFWCNPISGHNTLYWYLQNLGQGPELLIRYENEEAVDDSQLPKDRFSAERLKGVDSTLKIQPAELGDSAVYLCASSAGLAGAQYFGPGTRLTVL.